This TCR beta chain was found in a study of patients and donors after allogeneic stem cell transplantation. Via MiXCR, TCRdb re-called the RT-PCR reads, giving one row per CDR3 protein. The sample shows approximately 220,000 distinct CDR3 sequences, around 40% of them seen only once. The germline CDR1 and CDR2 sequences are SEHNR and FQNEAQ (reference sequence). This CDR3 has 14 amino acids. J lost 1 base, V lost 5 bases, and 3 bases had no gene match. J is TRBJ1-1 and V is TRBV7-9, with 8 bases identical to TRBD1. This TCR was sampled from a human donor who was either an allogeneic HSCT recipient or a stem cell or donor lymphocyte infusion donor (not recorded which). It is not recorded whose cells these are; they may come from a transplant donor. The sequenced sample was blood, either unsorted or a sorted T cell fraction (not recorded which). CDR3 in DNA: TGTGCCAGCAGCACTACAGGGGGGAACACTGAAGCTTTCTTT. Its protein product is CASSTTGGNTEAFF.